The rows below give T cell receptor beta chains drawn from one sample of a study of T cells in Graves' hyperthyroidism and ophthalmopathy. TCRdb ran MiXCR on the multiplex PCR reads and lists one entry per CDR3 protein. The data show 200,000 to 250,000 distinct CDR3 sequences, over 15% seen once. Sequenced material: blood. The source is a man aged 45-60 years with Graves' hyperthyroidism. Both conserved end residues are part of each CDR3. D genes are given only for firm matches. Expanded clones are given a class, and other clones once, few, many or no size at all.

D,size,J,V,CDR3
-,-,TRBJ2-1,TRBV6-1,CASSERPDGGNEQFF
TRBD1,-,TRBJ2-5,TRBV9,CASSSGDRLKETQYF
-,many,TRBJ2-7,TRBV10-2,CASSEGVSYEQYF
TRBD1,many,TRBJ2-5,TRBV7-9,CASSFVQGQETQYF
TRBD2,-,TRBJ2-7,TRBV9,CASSAGTSSSEQYF
-,many,TRBJ1-1,TRBV11-3,CASSFRRGQMNTEAFF
-,-,TRBJ2-5,TRBV7-9,CASSPSRETQYF
TRBD2,many,TRBJ2-3,TRBV12-3/TRBV12-4,CASSLGLAGGSDTQYF
TRBD1,many,TRBJ2-5,TRBV28,CACKGQPQPESQYF
-,many,TRBJ1-1,TRBV10-3,CAIRGHSSAGSGTEAFF
TRBD2,-,TRBJ2-5,TRBV5-1,CASTRTSGTQETQYF
-,-,TRBJ2-5,TRBV7-9,CASRGLMETQYF
TRBD1,many,TRBJ2-6,TRBV3-1,CASSLGTGTGANVLTF
TRBD1,-,TRBJ1-6,TRBV2,CDSSGRGQEYSPLHF
-,many,TRBJ1-5,TRBV18,CASSLTGPNQPQHF
TRBD2,-,TRBJ2-1,TRBV19,CASRRTSGIDYNEQFF
-,-,TRBJ2-5,TRBV6-1,CASSPAGASETQYF
-,-,TRBJ2-3,TRBV2,CASGPRITDTQYF
-,-,TRBJ1-1,TRBV2,CASGASGALGTEAFF
-,-,TRBJ2-1,TRBV7-9,CASSKSGSGYNEQFF